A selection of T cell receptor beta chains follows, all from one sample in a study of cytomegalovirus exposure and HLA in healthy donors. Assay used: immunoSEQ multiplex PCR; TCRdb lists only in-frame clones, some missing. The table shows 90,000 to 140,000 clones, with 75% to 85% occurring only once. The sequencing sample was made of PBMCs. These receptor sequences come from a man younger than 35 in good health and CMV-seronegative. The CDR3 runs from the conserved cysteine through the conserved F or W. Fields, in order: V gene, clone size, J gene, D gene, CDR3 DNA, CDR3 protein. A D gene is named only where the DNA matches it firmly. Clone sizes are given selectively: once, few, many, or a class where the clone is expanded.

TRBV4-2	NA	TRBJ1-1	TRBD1	TGTGCCAGCAGCCAGGGGGACAGGGGAAGAGCGAACACTGAAGCTTTCTTT	CASSQGDRGRANTEAFF
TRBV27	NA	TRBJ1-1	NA	TGTGCCAGCAGTTTAACACGGAGGGATGAAGCTTTCTTT	CASSLTRRDEAFF
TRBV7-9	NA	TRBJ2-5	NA	TGTTCCAGCAGCTTTTCTCGAGAGACCCAGTACTTC	CSSSFSRETQYF
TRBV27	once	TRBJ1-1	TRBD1	TGTGCCAGCAGCCCGGGGACAGGGAGGGGGAACACTGAAGCTTTCTTT	CASSPGTGRGNTEAFF
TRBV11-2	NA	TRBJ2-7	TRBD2	TGTGCCAGCAGCTTAGAACGGGCGGGAGGGCCAGTTCAGTACTTC	CASSLERAGGPVQYF
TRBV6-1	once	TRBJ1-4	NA	TGTGCCAGCAGGGGGTTGGGGGGAGAAAAACTGTTTTTT	CASRGLGGEKLFF
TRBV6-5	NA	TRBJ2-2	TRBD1	TGTGCCAGCAGCCTACAGGGGGACACCGGGGAGCTGTTTTTT	CASSLQGDTGELFF
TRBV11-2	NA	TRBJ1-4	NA	TGTGCCAGCAGTCGCTCAACAGGGTTTGGTAATGAAAAACTGTTTTTT	CASSRSTGFGNEKLFF
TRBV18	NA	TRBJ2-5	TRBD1	TGTGCCAGCTCACCAGTACAGGGGGCTAAGGAGACCCAGTACTTC	CASSPVQGAKETQYF
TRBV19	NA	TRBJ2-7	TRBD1	TGTGCCAGTAGTCCCTCCGGGACAGTCTTCGGCGAGCAGTACTTC	CASSPSGTVFGEQYF
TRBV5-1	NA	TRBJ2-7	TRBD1	TGCGCCAGCAGCTGGGGGACAGGGAGCGAGCAGTACTTC	CASSWGTGSEQYF
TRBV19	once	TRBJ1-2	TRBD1	TGTGCCAGTAGTATGGGACAGGGGAACTATGGCTACACCTTC	CASSMGQGNYGYTF
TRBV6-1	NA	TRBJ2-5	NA	TGTGCCAGCGCCCAGGGGGCGGGAGTAAAGGCCCAGTACTTC	CASAQGAGVKAQYF
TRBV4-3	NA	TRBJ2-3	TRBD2	TGCGCCAGCAGCCAAGATTGGGCAGCGGGAGGTAACACAGATACGCAGTATTTT	CASSQDWAAGGNTDTQYF
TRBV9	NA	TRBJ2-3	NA	TGTGCCAGCTCCGCGGGACCGGAGGAGGATACGCAGTATTTT	CASSAGPEEDTQYF